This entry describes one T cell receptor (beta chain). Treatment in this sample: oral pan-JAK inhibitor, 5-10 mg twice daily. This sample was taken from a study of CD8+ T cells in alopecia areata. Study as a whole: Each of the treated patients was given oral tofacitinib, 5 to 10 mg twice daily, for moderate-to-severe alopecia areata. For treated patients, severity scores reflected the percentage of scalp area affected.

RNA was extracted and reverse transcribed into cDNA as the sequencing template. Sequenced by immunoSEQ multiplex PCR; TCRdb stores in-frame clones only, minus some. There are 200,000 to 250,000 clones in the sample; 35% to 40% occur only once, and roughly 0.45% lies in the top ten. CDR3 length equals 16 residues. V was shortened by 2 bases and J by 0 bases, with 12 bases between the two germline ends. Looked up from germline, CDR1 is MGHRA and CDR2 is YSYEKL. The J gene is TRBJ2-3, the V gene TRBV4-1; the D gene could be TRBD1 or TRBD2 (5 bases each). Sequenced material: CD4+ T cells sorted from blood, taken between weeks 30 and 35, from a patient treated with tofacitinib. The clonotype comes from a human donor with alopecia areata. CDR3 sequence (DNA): TGCGCCAGCAGCCAACCCCTCCGGGACAGCACAGATACGCAGTATTTT. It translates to CASSQPLRDSTDTQYF.